This T cell receptor (beta chain) was identified in a study of T-cell memory formation after mild COVID-19. About the research overall: There were largely donor-specific TCR clusters. Whole-study findings and limits: CD4+ bias marked clones expanding day 15 to 37, unlike balanced contracting clones. Confirmation of SARS-CoV-2 specificity was lacking for second-wave clones peaking day 37.

The CDR3 spans 13 residues. Per germline, CDR1 MNHEY and CDR2 SMNVEV (reference sequence). V was trimmed by 3 bases and J by 4 bases, leaving 8 bases between them. TCRdb independently ran MiXCR on the 5' RACE reads; one entry per CDR3 protein. The table lists some 350,000 distinct CDR3 sequences, under 15% of them singletons. Turning to this clonotype: The antigen is undetermined.

Sequencing was carried out using PBMCs or a T cell subset sorted from them (not recorded which). The source of this sequence is a young man who had mild COVID-19 (a few samples of this study predate the infection). Cell type and time point are not known. The V and J genes are TRBV27 and TRBJ2-3; D is unresolved. CDR3 nucleotides: TGTGCCAGCAGTTTCGGTCTCTCAGATACGCAGTATTTT. Its protein product is CASSFGLSDTQYF.